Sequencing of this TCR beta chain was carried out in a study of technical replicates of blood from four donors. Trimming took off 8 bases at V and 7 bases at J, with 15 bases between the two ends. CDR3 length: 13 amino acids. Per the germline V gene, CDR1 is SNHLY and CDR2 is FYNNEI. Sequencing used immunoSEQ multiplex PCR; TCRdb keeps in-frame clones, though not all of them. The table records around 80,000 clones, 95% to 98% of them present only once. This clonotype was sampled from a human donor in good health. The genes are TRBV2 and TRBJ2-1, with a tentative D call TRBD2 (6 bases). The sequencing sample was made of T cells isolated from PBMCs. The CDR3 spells CASGRDLSNEQFF. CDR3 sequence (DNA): TGTGCCAGCGGCCGGGACTTATCGAATGAGCAGTTCTTC.